This TCR beta chain was documented in a study of blood T cell repertoires in COVID-19. This clone qualifies as large. As processed by the authors: Estimation of nucleated cell counts was performed using reference gene primer amplification. Clones were sequenced by immunoSEQ multiplex PCR, and TCRdb holds only the in-frame ones, with some missing. That table is the source of V, J and clone size, and D and trimming were worked out from the DNA. The sample holds around 99,000 clones; less than 85% are singletons and the top ten take 3.5% to 5%. The CDR3 loop spans 13 amino acids. V shed 5 bases and J shed 11 bases, with 18 bases lying between them.

The J gene is TRBJ1-1, the V gene TRBV12-3 or TRBV12-4; a weak D match, TRBD1 (6 bases). Sequencing was done on a sample of peripheral blood. The TCR comes from a human donor in a cohort sampled during active or convalescent COVID-19. CDR3 DNA: TGTGCCAGCAGTACGACAGGACGCCTGTGGGCTTTCTTT. This sequence encodes CASSTTGRLWAFF.